The clone carrying this TCR beta chain was seen repeatedly, ten times or more. Its specificity is unknown. Trimming removed 3 bases at V and 1 base at J, with 12 bases between. The CDR3 has 15 residues. The V gene's germline CDR1 is MDHEN and CDR2 SYDVKM. These data belong to a study of T cells in Graves' hyperthyroidism and ophthalmopathy. Across the study: Any treatment followed the collection of peripheral blood at initial diagnosis.

The investigators amplified TCR beta CDR3 regions from RNA transcripts. The HTBI set primed first-round TCR CDR3 RT-PCR. TCRdb independently ran MiXCR on the multiplex PCR reads; one entry per CDR3 protein. Of a few hundred thousand distinct CDR3 sequences listed, just under 15% are singletons. Study observations and caveats: Ophthalmopathy stood apart from stable hyperthyroidism in a 13 V-J model.

The V and J genes are TRBV28 and TRBJ1-1, with D possibly TRBD1 on 5 matching bases. Sequencing was done on a sample of blood. The source of this sequence is a woman in her 30s with Graves' hyperthyroidism. In DNA, the CDR3 is TGTGCCAGCAGTTTTCCAGGGCCGGGGAACACTGAAGCTTTCTTT. Its protein is CASSFPGPGNTEAFF.